These 21 T cell receptor beta chains originate from one sample sequenced in a study of control samples from healthy donors and cancer patients. The protocol was immunoSEQ multiplex PCR, while the TCRdb copy is restricted to in-frame clones and leaves out a portion. Of tens of thousands of clones in the sample, more than 70% were seen once. Sequencing used PBMCs. The source of these receptors is a man in his sixties with colorectal cancer.

This chain links TRBV3-1 (or the pseudogene TRBV3-2) with TRBJ1-1, with D perhaps TRBD1 (6 bases). The CDR3 consists of 14 residues. CDR1 and CDR2 from the germline V gene are LGHDT and YNNKEL (reference sequence). V was pared by 1 base and J by 1 base, with 7 bases between. The CDR3: CASSQAQGNTEAFF. As DNA, the CDR3 is TGTGCCAGCAGCCAAGCACAGGGGAACACTGAAGCTTTCTTT.

The chain recombines TRBV29-1 with TRBJ2-3; 9 positions match TRBD1. Germline V gives CDR1 SQVTM, CDR2 ANQGSEA. V shed 1 base and J 4 bases; nucleotides not matched to a gene: 6. The CDR3 covers 15 residues. The DNA of the CDR3 is TGCAGCGTTGAAGTTGGGACAGGGAATTCAGATACGCAGTATTTT. This gives the protein CSVEVGTGNSDTQYF.

This chain joins TRBV2 and TRBJ2-7; maybe TRBD1 (6 bases). The ends were cut back, 4 bases at V and 3 bases at J, with 13 bases in the middle. The CDR3 totals 14 residues. The germline CDR1 and CDR2 sequences are SNHLY and FYNNEI. CDR3: CASSAHFRGYEQYF. The CDR3, as DNA: TGTGCCAGCAGTGCCCATTTCAGGGGCTACGAGCAGTACTTC.

The table lists this clone with a count of one. J is TRBJ1-3 and V is TRBV7-9, with D perhaps TRBD1 (5 bases). This CDR3 is 13 amino acids long. V gave up 4 bases and J gave up 3 bases, with 7 bases separating them. Germline CDR1 reads SEHNR; CDR2 reads FQNEAQ (reference sequence). The DNA of the CDR3 is TGTGCCAGCAGCTCCGACAGTGGAAACACCATATATTTT. Translation gives CASSSDSGNTIYF.

V and J are TRBV7-9 and TRBJ2-1, with D hard to call. Trimming took off 3 bases at V and 14 bases at J, with 11 bases between the two ends. From germline, CDR1 is SEHNR and CDR2 FQNEAQ (reference sequence). The CDR3 covers 11 residues. This CDR3 is CASSLSLGKFF. In nucleotides, the CDR3 is TGTGCCAGCAGCTTGAGCCTGGGCAAGTTCTTC. The complete variable domain, with remaining parts taken from reference TRBV7-9 and TRBJ2-1, reads DTGVSQNPRHKITKRGQNVTFRCDPISEHNRLYWYRQTLGQGPEFLTYFQNEAQLEKSRLLSDRFSAERPKGSFSTLEIQRTEQGDSAMYLCASSLSLGKFFGPGTRLTVL.

A single count supports this clone. The V and J genes are TRBV29-1 and TRBJ1-2; 7 bases are shared with TRBD1. Unmatched junction bases numbered 15, after V lost 6 bases and J lost 2 bases. The length of the CDR3 is 16 residues. Germline values: CDR1 SQVTM, CDR2 ANQGSEA. DNA of the CDR3: TGCAGCGTATTAACAAATATCAGGGGGTCGAACTATGGCTACACCTTC. Residues: CSVLTNIRGSNYGYTF. Based on the CDR3 plus reference TRBV29-1 and TRBJ1-2, the full variable domain is SAVISQKPSRDICQRGTSLTIQCQVDSQVTMMFWYRQQPGQSLTLIATANQGSEATYESGFVIDKFPISRPNLTFSTLTVSNMSPEDSSIYLCSVLTNIRGSNYGYTFGSGTRLTVV.

This chain joins TRBV28 and TRBJ1-2; 7 bases line up with TRBD1. The CDR3 runs to 14 residues. V trimming: 3 bases; J trimming: 10 bases; junction bases outside the gene matches: 11. In germline, CDR1 is MDHEN, CDR2 SYDVKM. CDR3 residues: CASSFRTGLVLYTF. CDR3 nucleotide sequence: TGTGCCAGCAGTTTTAGGACAGGACTGGTTCTCTACACCTTC.

CDR3 protein: CASSLVGAQPQHF. The DNA for the CDR3 is TGTGCCAGCAGCTTAGTTGGGGCTCAGCCCCAGCATTTT. This sequence joins TRBV7-2 and TRBJ1-5, with D maybe TRBD1 (5 bases). Germline values: CDR1 SGHTA, CDR2 FQGNSA. V was cut by 1 base and J by 6 bases, with 7 bases left in between. This CDR3 is 13 amino acids long.

The J gene is TRBJ1-2, the V gene TRBV6-2 or TRBV6-3; a possible D gene is TRBD1 (6 bases). Per the germline V gene, CDR1 is MNHEY and CDR2 is SVGEGT. The CDR3 loop spans 13 amino acids. Trimming took off 2 bases at V and 7 bases at J, with 11 bases between the two ends. As DNA, the CDR3 is TGTGCCAGCAGTTACGCGGGGGCTGGTGGCTACACCTTC. Protein sequence: CASSYAGAGGYTF.

This chain joins TRBV11-3 and TRBJ2-7, with 7 bases lining up with TRBD2. After removal of 5 bases from V and 2 bases from J, the junction contained 6 bases not matched to a gene. CDR1 SGHNT and CDR2 YENEEA come from the germline V gene. The CDR3 totals 14 residues. The CDR3 reads CASSAGRGPYEQYF. The CDR3 coding sequence is TGTGCCAGCAGCGCGGGGAGGGGCCCCTACGAGCAGTACTTC. Combining the CDR3 with reference TRBV11-3 and TRBJ2-7 gives the whole variable domain EAGVVQSPRYKIIEKKQPVAFWCNPISGHNTLYWYLQNLGQGPELLIRYENEEAVDDSQLPKDRFSAERLKGVDSTLKIQPAELGDSAVYLCASSAGRGPYEQYFGPGTRLTVT.

The V and J genes are TRBV2 and TRBJ2-5; D might be TRBD2 (5 bases). Looked up from germline, CDR1 is SNHLY and CDR2 is FYNNEI. The CDR3 extends over 14 amino acids. V was cut by 10 bases and J by 4 bases, with 19 bases left in between. DNA for the CDR3: TGTGCCACCCACGGGCCTACTAGAGGAGAGACCCAGTACTTC. Its translation is CATHGPTRGETQYF.

The V and J genes are TRBV6-5 and TRBJ2-7, with D uncertain. CDR1 MNHEY and CDR2 SVGAGI come from the germline V gene. The CDR3 runs 13 residues. V gave up 2 bases and J gave up 4 bases, with 9 bases separating them. CDR3: CASSYAAGYEQYF. The DNA of the CDR3 is TGTGCCAGCAGTTACGCGGCCGGGTACGAGCAGTACTTC.

Comment on this clone: This specimen includes other DNA sequences encoding the same CDR3. CDR3 coding DNA: TGTGCCAGCAGCTTAGGTCGCGACGAGCAGTACTTC. Its translation is CASSLGRDEQYF. The J gene is TRBJ2-7, the V gene TRBV7-9; D gene ambiguous. Trimming removed 1 base at V and 5 bases at J, with 6 bases between. The germline CDR1 and CDR2 sequences are SEHNR and FQNEAQ (reference sequence). This CDR3 is 12 amino acids long.

The CDR3 loop reads CASSFEGHGENSNQPQHF. CDR3 nucleotide sequence: TGTGCCAGCAGCTTTGAGGGGCATGGGGAAAATAGCAATCAGCCCCAGCATTTT. The rearrangement links TRBV5-8 to TRBJ1-5, with D maybe TRBD1 (5 bases). Germline V gives CDR1 SGHTS, CDR2 YDEGEE. The germline V and J ends were trimmed by 2 bases and 0 bases, with 18 bases remaining between them. The CDR3 is made up of 18 amino acids.

The genes are TRBV6-5 and TRBJ2-1; tentative D call: TRBD1 (6 bases). The CDR3 consists of 13 residues. Trimming pared 6 bases from V and 3 bases from J, leaving 9 bases between. Per germline, CDR1 MNHEY and CDR2 SVGAGI. The DNA for the CDR3 is TGTGCCAGCAGGAGGGGGAGCTACAATGAGCAGTTCTTC. Its translation is CASRRGSYNEQFF.

The chain uses TRBV30 and TRBJ1-2, with 9 bases aligning to TRBD1. J was trimmed by 8 bases and V by 2 bases; bases with no gene match: 12. The CDR3 is 15 amino acids. Germline V lookup: CDR1 GTSNPN, CDR2 SVGIG (reference sequence). This CDR3 is CAWSSTGGRRFGYTF. Written as DNA, the CDR3 is TGTGCCTGGAGTTCGACAGGGGGAAGAAGGTTCGGCTACACCTTC.

The chain couples TRBV7-2 to TRBJ2-6, with D possibly being TRBD1 or TRBD2 (5 bases each). V was trimmed by 3 bases and J by 1 base, leaving 13 bases between them. In germline, CDR1 is SGHTA, CDR2 FQGNSA. There are 17 residues in the CDR3. Here the CDR3 DNA reads TGTGCCAGCAGCTTCCAGGGACCTCCTTCTGGGGCCAACGTCCTGACTTTC. Protein sequence: CASSFQGPPSGANVLTF.

The chain combines TRBV7-9 with TRBJ1-1; tentatively, D is TRBD1 (5 bases). With 6 bases removed from V and 1 base from J, the gap between germline ends came to 9 bases. From germline, CDR1 is SEHNR and CDR2 FQNEAQ (reference sequence). The CDR3 extends over 13 amino acids. CDR3 sequence (DNA): TGTGCCAGCAGGGGTCAGGGGAACACTGAAGCTTTCTTT. Amino acids: CASRGQGNTEAFF.

The gene calls are TRBV7-8 and TRBJ2-5; TRBD2 might be the D (6 bases). V was trimmed by 0 bases and J by 4 bases, leaving 15 bases between them. Germline CDR1 and CDR2: SGHVS and FQNEAQ. CDR3 length equals 16 residues. The CDR3 bases are TGTGCCAGCAGCTTAGCACCCCTGGGGGGACGAGAGACCCAGTACTTC. Amino acids: CASSLAPLGGRETQYF.

CDR3 DNA sequence: TGTGCCTGGACCCGGGACTTAGCGCATGAGCAGTTCTTC. It yields the protein CAWTRDLAHEQFF. This chain connects TRBV30 to TRBJ2-1; D perhaps matches TRBD2 (6 bases). The CDR3 spans 13 residues. Per the germline V gene, CDR1 is GTSNPN and CDR2 is SVGIG (reference sequence). V was clipped by 4 bases and J by 8 bases, with 15 bases between them. Full variable domain (missing parts from reference TRBV30 and TRBJ2-1): SQTIHQWPATLVQPVGSPLSLECTVEGTSNPNLYWYRQAAGRGLQLLFYSVGIGQISSEVPQNLSASRPQDRQFILSSKKLLLSDSGFYLCAWTRDLAHEQFFGPGTRLTVL.

The chain joins TRBV5-5 to TRBJ1-6; D not certain. The CDR3 sequence is 14 residues long. Germline V gene sequence: CDR1 SGHKS, CDR2 YYEKEE (reference sequence). Deletions cut 3 bases from V and 9 bases from J, with 13 bases between. The CDR3 bases are TGTGCCAGCAGCTCGACCGCTGTGGGTTCACCCCTCCACTTT. Its translation is CASSSTAVGSPLHF.